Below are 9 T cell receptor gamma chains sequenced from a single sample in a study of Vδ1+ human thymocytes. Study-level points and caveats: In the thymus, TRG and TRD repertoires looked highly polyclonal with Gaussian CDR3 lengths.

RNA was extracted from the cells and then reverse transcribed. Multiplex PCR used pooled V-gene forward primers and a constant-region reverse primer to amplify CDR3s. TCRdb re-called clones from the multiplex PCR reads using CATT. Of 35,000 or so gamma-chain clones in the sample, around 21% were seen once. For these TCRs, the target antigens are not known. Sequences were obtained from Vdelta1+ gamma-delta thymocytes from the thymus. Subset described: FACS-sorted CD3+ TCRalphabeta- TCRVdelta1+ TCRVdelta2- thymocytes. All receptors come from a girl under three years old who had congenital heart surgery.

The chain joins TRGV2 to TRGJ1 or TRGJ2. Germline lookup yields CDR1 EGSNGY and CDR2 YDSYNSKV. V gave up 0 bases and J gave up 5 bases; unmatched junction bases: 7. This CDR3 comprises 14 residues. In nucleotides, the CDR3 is TGTGCCACCTGGGACGGGGTGTTCGATTATAAGAAACTCTTT. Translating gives CATWDGVFDYKKLF.

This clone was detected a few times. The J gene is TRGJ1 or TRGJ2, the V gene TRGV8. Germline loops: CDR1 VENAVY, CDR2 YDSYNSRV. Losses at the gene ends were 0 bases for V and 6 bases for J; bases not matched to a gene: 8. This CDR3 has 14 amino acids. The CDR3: CATWDRHESYKKLF. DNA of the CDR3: TGTGCCACCTGGGATAGGCACGAGTCTTATAAGAAACTCTTT.

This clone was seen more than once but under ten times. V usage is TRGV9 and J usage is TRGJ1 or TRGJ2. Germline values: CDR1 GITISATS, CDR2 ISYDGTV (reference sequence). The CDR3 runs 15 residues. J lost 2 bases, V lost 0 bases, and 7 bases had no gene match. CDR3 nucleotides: TGTGCCTTGTGGGAGGTGCAGAGGGATTATTATAAGAAACTCTTT. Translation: CALWEVQRDYYKKLF.

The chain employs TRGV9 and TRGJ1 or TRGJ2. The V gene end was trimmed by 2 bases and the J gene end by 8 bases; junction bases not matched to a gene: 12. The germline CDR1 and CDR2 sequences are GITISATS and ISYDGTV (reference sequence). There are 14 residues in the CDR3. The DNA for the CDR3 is TGTGCCTTGTGGGAGGCCCCGGTGGAAAATAAGAAACTCTTT. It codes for CALWEAPVENKKLF.

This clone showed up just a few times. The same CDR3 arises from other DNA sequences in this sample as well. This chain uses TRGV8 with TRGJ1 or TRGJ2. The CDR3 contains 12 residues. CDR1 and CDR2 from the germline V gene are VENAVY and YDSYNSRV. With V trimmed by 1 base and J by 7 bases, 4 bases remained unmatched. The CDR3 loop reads CATWDRRYKKLF. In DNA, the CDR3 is TGTGCCACCTGGGATAGAAGGTATAAGAAACTCTTT.

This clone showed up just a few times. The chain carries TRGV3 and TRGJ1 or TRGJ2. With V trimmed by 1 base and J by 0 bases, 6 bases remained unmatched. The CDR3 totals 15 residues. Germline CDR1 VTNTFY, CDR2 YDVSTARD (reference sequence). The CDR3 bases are TGTGCCACCTGGGACAGTCGAACGAATTATTATAAGAAACTCTTT. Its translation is CATWDSRTNYYKKLF.

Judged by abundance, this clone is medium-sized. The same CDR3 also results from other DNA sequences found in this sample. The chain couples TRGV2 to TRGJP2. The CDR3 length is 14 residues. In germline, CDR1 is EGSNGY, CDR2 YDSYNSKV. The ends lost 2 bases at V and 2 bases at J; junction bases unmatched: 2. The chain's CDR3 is CATWDESSDWIKTF. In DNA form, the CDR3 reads TGTGCCACCTGGGACGAGAGTAGTGATTGGATCAAGACGTTT.

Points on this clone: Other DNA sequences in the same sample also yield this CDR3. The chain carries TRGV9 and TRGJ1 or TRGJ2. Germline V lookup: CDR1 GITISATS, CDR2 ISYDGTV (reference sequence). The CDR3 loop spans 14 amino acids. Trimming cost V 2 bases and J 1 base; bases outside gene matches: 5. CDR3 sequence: CALWEGLNYYKKLF. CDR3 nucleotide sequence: TGTGCCTTGTGGGAGGGTCTTAATTATTATAAGAAACTCTTT.

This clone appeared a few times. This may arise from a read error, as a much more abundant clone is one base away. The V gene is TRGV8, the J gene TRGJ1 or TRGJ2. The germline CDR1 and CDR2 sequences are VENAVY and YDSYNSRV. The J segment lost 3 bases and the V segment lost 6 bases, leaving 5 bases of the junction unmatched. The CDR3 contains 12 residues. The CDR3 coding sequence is TGTGCCACCTGGAATCTTTATTATAAGAAACTCTTT. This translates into CATWNLYYKKLF.